The clone carrying this T cell receptor beta chain occurred many times. This sample was included in a study of low-dose radiotherapy and immunotherapy resistance in tumors. On the study more broadly: Intravenous ipilimumab 1 mg/kg every six weeks was given with nivolumab 240 mg every two weeks. Every day for four cycles from cycle 1 day 1, patients took 300 mg of oral aspirin.

First-strand cDNA relied on TRAV- and TRBV-specific primers spanning alpha and beta chains. Over around 19 PCR cycles, TCRs were amplified from a constant-region primer and V-primer adapter. TCRdb itself ran the reads through MiXCR, one entry per CDR3 protein. The sample lists under 90,000 distinct CDR3 sequences, around 17% occurring once. Time point noted: before trial treatment. Along with nivolumab and ipilimumab, donors received aspirin, low-dose cyclophosphamide and low-dose radiotherapy. The TCR comes from a male donor with prostate cancer. The source was PBMCs, collected before treatment.

The CDR3 loop is CASSQAQSTSGGADTQYF. CDR3 DNA: TGTGCCAGCAGCCAAGCCCAATCGACTAGCGGGGGGGCAGATACGCAGTATTTT. The chain combines TRBV4-2 with TRBJ2-3; TRBD2 agrees at 14 bases. CDR1 and CDR2 from the germline V gene are LGHNA and YNFKEQ. V shed 1 base, J shed 4 bases, and the junction held 7 bases outside the gene matches. The CDR3 runs 18 residues.